This TCR beta chain was observed in a study of CD8 T cells in Susac syndrome. A quantity of about 0.5 to 1 ug RNA underwent reverse transcription using random hexamers. One entry per CDR3 protein results from TCRdb running MiXCR on the immunoSEQ multiplex PCR reads. The table lists about 150,000 distinct CDR3 sequences, 95% to 96% of them singletons. This clonotype has only one observation. Germline assignment: CDR1 SGHVS and CDR2 FQNEAQ. The CDR3 has 14 amino acids. The junction had 5 bases not matched to a gene; V was cut back by 6 bases and J by 4 bases. Sequenced sample: CD8+ T cells from PBMCs. The sequence came from a human donor with multiple sclerosis. The chain joins TRBV7-8 to TRBJ1-1; TRBD1 matches 10 bases. CDR3 nucleotides: TGTGCCAGCAGACTGGGACAGGGGAGCACTGAAGCTTTCTTT. Translation gives CASRLGQGSTEAFF.